The 27 T cell receptor beta chains below were found in one sample sequenced in a study of spatial heterogeneity in lung cancer. Study results and caveats: Expanded alpha and beta TCR counts within tumors tracked tumor mutation counts.

TCRdb called the 5' RACE reads again in MiXCR, with one record for every CDR3 protein. This table holds about 6,900 distinct CDR3 sequences, 10% to 15% found once. Time point: sample taken at primary tumor resection. Antigen specificity for these receptors is unknown. The input for sequencing was lung tumor tissue, taken at surgery. These TCRs come from a male donor with early-stage non-small cell lung cancer.

Comment on this clonotype: This beta chain is an off-target read within a library intended for alpha chains, so its frequency means little. The V and J genes are TRBV6-5 and TRBJ2-2; no clear D gene. Trimming pared 0 bases from V and 0 bases from J, leaving 5 bases between. The CDR3 covers 15 residues. Germline V CDR1 and CDR2: MNHEY, SVGAGI. CDR3 protein: CASSYSGTNTGELFF. CDR3 in DNA: TGTGCCAGCAGTTACTCAGGGACGAACACCGGGGAGCTGTTTTTT.

This clonotype was recorded many times. This beta chain lies outside the target of a library built for alpha chains; its clone size means little. This chain joins TRBV27 and TRBJ1-1; D is unresolved. Germline V CDR1 and CDR2: MNHEY, SMNVEV (reference sequence). The germline V and J ends were trimmed by 3 bases and 7 bases, with 9 bases remaining between them. The CDR3 sequence is 12 residues long. In DNA, the CDR3 is TGTGCCAGCAGTTTTAACGGGTTTGAAGCTTTCTTT. Amino acid sequence: CASSFNGFEAFF.

Many counts were recorded for this clonotype. In a library made to pick up alpha chains, this beta chain is a stray read with a size that means little. The rearrangement uses TRBV6-6 and TRBJ2-2, with D unresolved. CDR3 length equals 12 residues. Trimming stripped 10 bases from V and 0 bases from J, with 6 bases between. The germline V gene has CDR1 MNHNY and CDR2 SVGAGI (reference sequence). The CDR3 reads CAMGANTGELFF. The CDR3 DNA reads as TGTGCCATGGGCGCGAACACCGGGGAGCTGTTTTTT.

This clonotype is labeled medium-sized (0.01 to 0.1%). Within a library made for alpha chains, this beta chain is off target, and its count is uninformative. V usage is TRBV20-1 and J usage is TRBJ2-7; 11 nucleotides agree with TRBD2. J lost 6 bases, V lost 5 bases, and 3 bases had no gene match. This CDR3 region has 12 residues. Per germline, CDR1 DFQATT and CDR2 SNEGSKA (reference sequence). The CDR3 region is CSALAGGGEQYF. The CDR3 nucleotides are TGCAGTGCTCTAGCGGGAGGCGGCGAGCAGTACTTC.

Details on this clonotype: Because the library targeted alpha chains, this beta chain is an off-target read whose size means little. The chain has TRBV11-3 and TRBJ2-1; D possibly uses TRBD1 or TRBD2 (5 bases each). V lost 1 base and J lost 0, with 10 bases in between. Germline-derived CDR1 and CDR2 are SGHNT and YENEEA. The CDR3 has 16 amino acids. The CDR3 DNA is TGTGCCAGCAGCTTAGGGGACCTCAGCTCCTACAATGAGCAGTTCTTC. It codes for CASSLGDLSSYNEQFF.

This clonotype was counted many times. The library was designed around alpha chains, so this beta chain is a stray read whose abundance carries little weight. This chain uses TRBV4-1 with TRBJ2-4, with TRBD2 identical over 11 bases. The germline V gene encodes CDR1 MGHRA and CDR2 YSYEKL. V dropped 3 bases and J dropped 6; count of bases not matched to a gene: 4. The CDR3 length is 15 residues. The CDR3: CASSQGGTSGNIQYF. The CDR3 DNA reads as TGCGCCAGCAGCCAGGGCGGGACTAGCGGAAACATTCAGTACTTC.

This clonotype was recorded many times. A library made for alpha chains picked up this beta chain off target, so its size means little. CDR3: CASSHWSGRDPDEQYF. The CDR3 coding sequence is TGTGCCAGCAGTCATTGGAGCGGGAGGGACCCCGACGAGCAGTACTTC. The chain recombines TRBV3-1 with TRBJ2-7, with 10 bases lining up with TRBD2. The germline V gene has CDR1 LGHDT and CDR2 YNNKEL (reference sequence). The CDR3 sequence is 16 residues long. V was clipped by 6 bases and J by 5 bases; unmatched bases: 13.

This clonotype was detected many times. This beta chain is off target for a library built for alpha chains, so its abundance means little. This chain links TRBV14 with TRBJ1-1; D is uncertain. This CDR3 spans 14 amino acids. Germline assignment: CDR1 SGHDN and CDR2 FVKESK. The germline V and J ends were trimmed by 1 base and 9 bases, with 15 bases remaining between them. The CDR3 coding sequence is TGTGCCAGCAGCCAAGGGGTCCGAGGAGCCCAAGCTTTCTTT. This codes for CASSQGVRGAQAFF.

This clonotype was recorded at least ten times. This beta chain appears as a stray read in a library generated for alpha chains; its size is not informative. The V gene is TRBV7-2, the J gene TRBJ1-4; no definite D call. This CDR3 region has 15 residues. Trimming took off 5 bases at V and 8 bases at J, with 18 bases between the two ends. Germline V lookup: CDR1 SGHTA, CDR2 FQGNSA. CDR3 loop: CASSPRPWPGEKLFF. As DNA, the CDR3 is TGTGCCAGCAGCCCCCGTCCGTGGCCGGGGGAAAAACTGTTTTTT.

This clonotype was seen at least ten times. The library was designed around alpha chains, so this beta chain is a stray read whose abundance carries little weight. The rearrangement uses TRBV27 and TRBJ2-5, with D possibly being TRBD1 (6 bases). The length of the CDR3 is 17 residues. Trimming took 3 bases from V and 5 from J, leaving 22 bases between them. The V gene's germline CDR1 is MNHEY and CDR2 SMNVEV (reference sequence). CDR3 sequence (DNA): TGTGCCAGCAGTTTCTCGGCCGCCAGGGCCCAGGGGGAGACCCAGTACTTC. It is translated as CASSFSAARAQGETQYF.

This clonotype was observed many times. Since it is a stray read in a library aimed at alpha chains, this beta chain has a size that is not meaningful. The chain carries TRBV6-2 or TRBV6-3 and TRBJ2-7; 8 nucleotides line up with TRBD2. The CDR3 loop spans 15 amino acids. V shed 2 bases, J shed 2 bases, and the junction held 5 bases outside the gene matches. Germline V gives CDR1 MNHEY, CDR2 SVGEGT. CDR3 nucleotide sequence: TGTGCCAGCAGTTACAGCGGGGGCCAACCCTACGAGCAGTACTTC. Translated, it gives CASSYSGGQPYEQYF.

By sample fraction, this clonotype is medium-sized. Within a library made for alpha chains, this beta chain is off target, and its count is uninformative. The chain uses TRBV29-1 and TRBJ2-3; 10 bases fit TRBD2. Germline CDR1 SQVTM, CDR2 ANQGSEA. V lost 4 bases to trimming and J lost 5 bases; unmatched junction nucleotides: 0. CDR3 length: 12 residues. The CDR3 bases are TGCAGCGTTGGACTAGCGGGAGATACGCAGTATTTT. Its translation is CSVGLAGDTQYF.

In regard to this clonotype: Within a library made for alpha chains, this beta chain is off target, and its count is uninformative. This sequence joins TRBV6-1 and TRBJ2-3; possibly TRBD2 for D (7 bases). Trimming shortened V by 1 base and J by 5 bases, and 10 bases separated the two germline ends. This CDR3 has 14 amino acids. The germline CDR1 and CDR2 sequences are MNHNS and SASEGT. CDR3 region: CASSEEGGQDTQYF. CDR3 in DNA: TGTGCCAGCAGTGAAGAGGGGGGGCAAGATACGCAGTATTTT.

With regard to this clonotype: The library was prepared for alpha chains; this beta chain is a stray read, so its frequency means little. The chain has TRBV12-3 or TRBV12-4 and TRBJ2-5, with 9 bases matching TRBD1. The junction had 8 bases not matched to a gene; V was cut back by 3 bases and J by 3 bases. The CDR3 contains 16 residues. DNA for the CDR3: TGTGCCAGCAGTTTCATAGGAACAGGGGGCAAAGAGACCCAGTACTTC. Translating it yields CASSFIGTGGKETQYF.

For this clonotype: Since it is a stray read in a library aimed at alpha chains, this beta chain has a size that is not meaningful. The chain recombines TRBV7-2 with TRBJ2-3; 8 bases map to TRBD2. V shed 5 bases, J shed 8 bases, and the junction held 12 bases outside the gene matches. The length of the CDR3 is 15 residues. Germline loops: CDR1 SGHTA, CDR2 FQGNSA. The CDR3 loop is CASSATSGHGGTQYF. The CDR3 coding sequence is TGTGCCAGCAGCGCTACTAGCGGCCACGGGGGTACGCAGTATTTT.

This clonotype was counted many times. Within a library made for alpha chains, this beta chain is off target, and its count is uninformative. The chain links TRBV6-1 to TRBJ1-1; no reliable D call. The germline CDR1 and CDR2 sequences are MNHNS and SASEGT. The CDR3 runs to 11 residues. The V gene lost 8 bases and the J gene lost 1 base, with 5 bases spanning the gap. CDR3 in amino acids: CASVANTEAFF. CDR3 in DNA: TGTGCCAGCGTCGCGAACACTGAAGCTTTCTTT.

This clonotype is categorized as medium-sized. Found in a library prepared for alpha chains, this beta chain is an off-target read, and its abundance has little meaning. The J gene is TRBJ2-2, the V gene TRBV12-3 or TRBV12-4; 8 nucleotides agree with TRBD1. CDR3 length: 16 amino acids. V trimming: 6 bases; J trimming: 0 bases; junction bases outside the gene matches: 6. CDR3 sequence reads: CASSTPGQANTGELFF. CDR3 DNA sequence: TGTGCCAGCAGCACCCCGGGACAGGCGAACACCGGGGAGCTGTTTTTT.

This clonotype was picked up many times. In a library made to pick up alpha chains, this beta chain is a stray read with a size that means little. The rearrangement uses TRBV7-2 and TRBJ2-2; 11 nucleotides line up with TRBD2. V was clipped by 5 bases and J by 6 bases; unmatched bases: 5. This CDR3 contains 15 residues. Germline V CDR1 and CDR2: SGHTA, FQGNSA. In DNA form, the CDR3 reads TGTGCCAGCAGCCCTACTAGCGGGAGTGCCGGGGAGCTGTTTTTT. It codes for CASSPTSGSAGELFF.

This clonotype was seen many times. For a library built for alpha chains, this beta chain is a stray read; little rests on its size. The DNA of the CDR3 is TGTGCCACCGGCCGGACAGGGGGCGATTCACCCCTCCACTTT. Translation gives CATGRTGGDSPLHF. This chain uses TRBV15 with TRBJ1-6; TRBD1 agrees at 11 bases. Germline loops: CDR1 LNHNV, CDR2 YYDKDF (reference sequence). V lost 8 bases and J lost 8; bases outside the gene matches: 5. This CDR3 is 14 amino acids long.

This clonotype occurred many times. This beta chain is off target for a library built for alpha chains, so its abundance means little. The genes are TRBV20-1 and TRBJ2-2, with 8 bases fitting TRBD2. J was trimmed by 3 bases and V by 3 bases; bases with no gene match: 3. CDR3 length: 14 residues. Germline V CDR1 and CDR2: DFQATT, SNEGSKA (reference sequence). The chain's CDR3 is CSASGRADTGELFF. The CDR3 coding sequence is TGCAGTGCTAGCGGGAGGGCCGACACCGGGGAGCTGTTTTTT.

A word on this clonotype: This beta chain is a stray sequence in a library constructed for alpha chains; its clone size is not meaningful. The V and J genes are TRBV7-8 and TRBJ2-1; D might be TRBD1 or TRBD2, each matching 5 bases. The CDR3 spans 16 residues. Looked up from germline, CDR1 is SGHVS and CDR2 is FQNEAQ. Trimming shortened V by 4 bases and J by 2 bases, and 15 bases separated the two germline ends. The CDR3 nucleotides are TGTGCCAGCAGCTCCACCCGGGACCGGCCCTACAATGAGCAGTTCTTC. Its protein is CASSSTRDRPYNEQFF.

Turning to this clonotype: This beta chain slipped into a library made for alpha chains as a stray read, so its size is not meaningful. V usage is TRBV7-2 and J usage is TRBJ2-5; 9 bases are a match to TRBD1. Germline values: CDR1 SGHTA, CDR2 FQGNSA. The CDR3 runs 16 residues. The ends lost 3 bases at V and 4 bases at J; junction bases unmatched: 9. CDR3 nucleotide sequence: TGTGCCAGCAGCTTCGCCGGGACAGGGCCGCGAGAGACCCAGTACTTC. Its protein is CASSFAGTGPRETQYF.

With respect to this clonotype: The library was designed around alpha chains, so this beta chain is a stray read whose abundance carries little weight. This chain links TRBV4-2 with TRBJ2-5; D is unresolved. Germline values: CDR1 LGHNA, CDR2 YNFKEQ. V gave up 4 bases and J gave up 2 bases, with 11 bases separating them. The CDR3 consists of 14 residues. The CDR3 DNA reads TGTGCCAGCAGCCCCCCCACCCCACAAGAGACCCAGTACTTC. It codes for CASSPPTPQETQYF.

Judged by abundance, this clonotype is large. Because this beta chain is a stray read in a library intended to capture alpha chains, its abundance should not be given much weight. The chain joins TRBV20-1 to TRBJ1-2; possibly TRBD1 for D (5 bases). The length of the CDR3 is 12 residues. From germline, CDR1 is DFQATT and CDR2 SNEGSKA (reference sequence). Deletions cut 5 bases from V and 6 bases from J, with 13 bases between. CDR3 nucleotide sequence: TGCAGTGCTTACTCAGGGTCCCATGGCTACACCTTC. Protein: CSAYSGSHGYTF.

This clonotype is termed medium-sized (0.01 to 0.1%). In a library made to pick up alpha chains, this beta chain is a stray read with a size that means little. The genes are TRBV20-1 and TRBJ1-3; 7 nucleotides match TRBD1. V lost 5 bases and J lost 4; bases outside the gene matches: 8. The CDR3 spans 14 residues. The germline gives CDR1 DFQATT, CDR2 SNEGSKA (reference sequence). CDR3 nucleotides: TGCAGTGCTGCCGGACAGGTGGGGGGAAACACCATATATTTT. This encodes CSAAGQVGGNTIYF.

This clonotype was detected ten times or more. Within a library made for alpha chains, this beta chain is off target, and its count is uninformative. The rearrangement uses TRBV6-6 and TRBJ2-3, with 11 bases matching TRBD2. The CDR3 has 15 amino acids. Germline CDR1 is MNHNY and CDR2 is SVGAGI (reference sequence). With V trimmed by 6 bases and J by 4 bases, 6 bases remained unmatched. The CDR3 DNA follows: TGTGCCAGCAGCAGCCTAGCGGGAGGTGCAGATACGCAGTATTTT. Translation gives CASSSLAGGADTQYF.

This clonotype was counted at least ten times. The library was designed around alpha chains, so this beta chain is a stray read whose abundance carries little weight. The chain combines TRBV7-9 with TRBJ1-4; the D is unclear. The CDR3 sequence is 14 residues long. Trimming stripped 10 bases from V and 0 bases from J, with 12 bases between. From germline, CDR1 is SEHNR and CDR2 FQNEAQ (reference sequence). The CDR3 is CAIPETTTNEKLFF. Here the CDR3 DNA reads TGTGCCATTCCTGAGACCACAACTAATGAAAAACTGTTTTTT.